This passage covers 17 T cell receptor beta chains from one sample sequenced in a study of blood T cells in healthy people across ages. The use of a sample-barcoded 5' primer and a J-beta primer mix characterized a second PCR of 7 to 11 cycles. TCRdb redid the calling of the 5' RACE reads with MiXCR, one entry per CDR3 protein. The sample lists about 510,000 distinct CDR3 sequences; approximately 26% were seen once. The same specimen was also included in a second study, on T cells of mothers and their children.

Material: blood. These receptors all come from a boy younger than 10 in good health.

V usage is TRBV11-2 and J usage is TRBJ2-5, with 15 bases aligning to TRBD2. The CDR3 consists of 18 residues. J was trimmed by 3 bases and V by 5 bases; bases with no gene match: 10. CDR1 and CDR2 from the germline V gene are SGHAT and FQNNGV. The chain's CDR3 is CASSAGTSGRTSEETQYF. The CDR3 nucleotides read TGTGCCAGCAGCGCAGGGACTAGCGGGAGGACCAGCGAAGAGACCCAGTACTTC.

The V gene is TRBV20-1, the J gene TRBJ1-2; D is uncertain. Germline CDR1 DFQATT, CDR2 SNEGSKA (reference sequence). Trimming removed 3 bases at V and 3 bases at J, with 11 bases between. The CDR3 runs 13 residues. The CDR3 spells CSASSAYDYGYTF. The DNA for the CDR3 is TGCAGTGCTAGTTCAGCGTATGACTATGGCTACACCTTC.

The V call is TRBV4-1, the J call TRBJ2-5; 8 bases map to TRBD2. Germline V gene sequence: CDR1 MGHRA, CDR2 YSYEKL. There are 16 residues in the CDR3. V dropped 4 bases and J dropped 1; count of bases not matched to a gene: 8. CDR3 nucleotides: TGCGCCAGCAGCCGAGGTCTGCGGGAGGTCCAAGAGACCCAGTACTTC. It codes for CASSRGLREVQETQYF.

The rearrangement uses TRBV19 and TRBJ1-2; tentatively, D is TRBD1 (6 bases). Trimming took 10 bases from V and 1 from J, leaving 16 bases between them. Germline lookup yields CDR1 LNHDA and CDR2 SQIVND (reference sequence). This CDR3 spans 14 amino acids. The CDR3 nucleotides are TGTGCCAACCCGCGCGTGGACAGTAACTATGGCTACACCTTC. Protein product: CANPRVDSNYGYTF.

This chain connects TRBV4-1 to TRBJ2-7; D uncertain. Germline CDR1 reads MGHRA; CDR2 reads YSYEKL. This CDR3 is built from 12 residues. The V end lost 3 bases, the J end lost 3 bases, and 6 bases lay between the germline ends. The CDR3 DNA follows: TGCGCCAGCAGCCAGTGGGGCTACGAGCAGTACTTC. Translation gives CASSQWGYEQYF.

V gene TRBV10-3 combines with J gene TRBJ1-1; D ambiguous. Trimming left V 1 base short and J 4 bases short, with 22 bases between. CDR1 is ENHRY, CDR2 SYGVKD, per germline. This CDR3 spans 18 amino acids. The CDR3 protein is CAISEFHRANMEGTEAFF. CDR3 bases: TGTGCCATCAGTGAGTTCCACCGGGCCAATATGGAGGGCACTGAAGCTTTCTTT.

V usage is TRBV7-9 and J usage is TRBJ2-5; TRBD1 might be the D (6 bases). Germline V lookup: CDR1 SEHNR, CDR2 FQNEAQ (reference sequence). With 5 bases removed from V and 5 bases from J, the gap between germline ends came to 18 bases. CDR3 length: 15 residues. The CDR3 nucleotides read TGTGCCAGCAGCCCCAGGGGTCCCCCGGGGGAGACCCAGTACTTC. Protein product: CASSPRGPPGETQYF.

This clonotype was observed a few times. At one boundary the junction diverges from the germline segment, which might be a read error. This rearrangement joins TRBV12-3 or TRBV12-4 to TRBJ2-5; D is uncertain. The CDR3 covers 12 residues. In nucleotides, the CDR3 is TGTGTCAGCAGCGCCACTCAAGAGACCCAGTACTTC. Translated, it gives CVSSATQETQYF.

The chain joins TRBV5-1 to TRBJ2-7; D remains ambiguous. V lost 0 bases and J lost 4, with 11 bases in between. Germline CDR1 and CDR2: SGHRS and YFSETQ. This CDR3 comprises 14 residues. CDR3 in amino acids: CASSLEDATYEQYF. CDR3 DNA sequence: TGCGCCAGCAGCTTGGAGGATGCCACATACGAGCAGTACTTC.

The rearrangement links TRBV3-1 to TRBJ2-3, with D maybe TRBD1 (5 bases). CDR3 length: 16 amino acids. The germline V gene encodes CDR1 LGHDT and CDR2 YNNKEL (reference sequence). Trimming left V 4 bases short and J 4 bases short, with 18 bases between. CDR3: CASSPSWGRFPDTQYF. Written as DNA, the CDR3 is TGTGCCAGCAGCCCTTCCTGGGGCAGATTTCCAGATACGCAGTATTTT.

The chain has TRBV7-2 and TRBJ2-4; D assignment may be TRBD1 or TRBD2 (5 bases each). The germline CDR1 and CDR2 sequences are SGHTA and FQGNSA. The V end lost 1 base, the J end lost 7 bases, and 11 bases lay between the germline ends. The CDR3 contains 14 residues. CDR3 in amino acids: CASSLGTRENIQYF. The CDR3 DNA reads as TGTGCCAGCAGCTTAGGGACAAGGGAGAACATTCAGTACTTC.

The V gene is TRBV6-1, the J gene TRBJ2-5; maybe TRBD1 (6 bases). The J call may be faulty, since TRBJ2-7 better matches the DNA end. CDR1 and CDR2 (germline): MNHNS, SASEGT. The CDR3 consists of 13 residues. CDR3 sequence reads: CASLSTDSYEQYF. The DNA of the CDR3 is TGTGCCTCCCTATCGACGGACAGCTACGAGCAGTACTTC.

There are a few counts of this clonotype. Mismatch with germline at one junction end may stem from a read error. This chain connects TRBV3-1 to TRBJ2-1; 13 bases line up with TRBD2. The CDR3 spans 13 residues. Germline CDR1 reads LGHDT; CDR2 reads YNNKEL (reference sequence). In DNA form, the CDR3 reads TGTGCCAGCAGTACTAGCGGGAGGGCTCTTCTAAACTTC. The encoded protein is CASSTSGRALLNF.

This sequence joins TRBV7-3 and TRBJ2-3; 10 nucleotides agree with TRBD2. V trimming: 1 base; J trimming: 1 base; junction bases outside the gene matches: 5. The CDR3 contains 17 residues. Germline CDR1 and CDR2: SGHTA and FQGTGA. CDR3: CASSLMASGGRTDTQYF. CDR3 in DNA: TGTGCCAGCAGCTTAATGGCTAGCGGGGGCCGCACAGATACGCAGTATTTT.

The chain carries TRBV6-6 and TRBJ1-3; D gene uncertain. The CDR3 loop spans 14 amino acids. Germline CDR1 and CDR2: MNHNY and SVGAGI (reference sequence). Trimming took 8 bases from V and 1 from J, leaving 12 bases between them. The CDR3 here is CASPRTVSGNTIYF. CDR3 nucleotides: TGTGCCAGCCCCAGGACGGTTTCTGGAAACACCATATATTTT.

This clonotype was picked up a small number of times. The chain joins TRBV20-1 to TRBJ1-2; D unresolved. The CDR3 length is 14 residues. Germline CDR1 DFQATT, CDR2 SNEGSKA (reference sequence). V was clipped by 3 bases and J by 5 bases, with 16 bases between them. CDR3 protein: CSASSGDGAYGYTF. In DNA form, the CDR3 reads TGCAGTGCTAGCTCGGGTGACGGAGCTTATGGCTACACCTTC.

CDR3 bases: TGCAGCGTTCAGGGAATGAACACTGAAGCTTTCTTT. Translating it yields CSVQGMNTEAFF. The chain links TRBV29-1 to TRBJ1-1; tentative D call: TRBD1 (5 bases). The CDR3 length is 12 residues. Germline V gene data show CDR1 as SQVTM and CDR2 as ANQGSEA. With 5 bases removed from V and 0 bases from J, the gap between germline ends came to 7 bases. Combining the CDR3 with reference TRBV29-1 and TRBJ1-1 gives the whole variable domain SAVISQKPSRDICQRGTSLTIQCQVDSQVTMMFWYRQQPGQSLTLIATANQGSEATYESGFVIDKFPISRPNLTFSTLTVSNMSPEDSSIYLCSVQGMNTEAFFGQGTRLTVV.